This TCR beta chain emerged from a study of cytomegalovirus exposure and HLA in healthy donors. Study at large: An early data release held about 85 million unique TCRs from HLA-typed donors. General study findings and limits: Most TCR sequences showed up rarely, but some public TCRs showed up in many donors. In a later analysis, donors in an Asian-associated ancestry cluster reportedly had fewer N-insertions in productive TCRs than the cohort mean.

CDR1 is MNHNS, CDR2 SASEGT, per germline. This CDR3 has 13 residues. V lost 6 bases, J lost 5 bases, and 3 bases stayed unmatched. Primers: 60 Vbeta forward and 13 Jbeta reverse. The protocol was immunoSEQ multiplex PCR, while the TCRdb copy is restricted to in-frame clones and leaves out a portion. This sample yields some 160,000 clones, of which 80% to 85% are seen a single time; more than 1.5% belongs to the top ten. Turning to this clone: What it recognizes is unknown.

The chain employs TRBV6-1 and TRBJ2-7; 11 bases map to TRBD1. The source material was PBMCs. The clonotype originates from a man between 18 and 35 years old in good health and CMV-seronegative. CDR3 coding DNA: TGTGCCAGCAGGCGGACAGGGGGCAACGAGCAGTACTTC. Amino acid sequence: CASRRTGGNEQYF.